One and the same sample provided the 30 T cell receptor beta chains below, sequenced in a study of blood T cell repertoires in COVID-19. The repertoire was sequenced with immunoSEQ multiplex PCR; TCRdb's copy has only in-frame clones and lacks some. In the table there are 320,000 or so clones, roughly 85% of which are singletons. Specimen: PBMCs or T cells enriched from blood (not recorded which). Every receptor here comes from a woman in her 30s who had been exposed to COVID-19.

The chain recombines TRBV19 with TRBJ2-7, with no clear D. Germline V lookup: CDR1 LNHDA, CDR2 SQIVND (reference sequence). This CDR3 has 13 amino acids. The V end was cut by 8 bases, the J end by 4 bases, with 15 bases between. The CDR3 DNA reads as TGTGCCAGTTCTAATAATCCGAATTACGAGCAGTACTTC. This sequence encodes CASSNNPNYEQYF.

The gene calls are TRBV27 and TRBJ2-3, with TRBD1 matching over 8 bases. Trimming removed 5 bases from V and 2 bases from J; junction bases left unmatched: 6. CDR1 and CDR2 from the germline V gene are MNHEY and SMNVEV (reference sequence). The CDR3 totals 15 residues. The CDR3 loop reads CASSTWTGNTDTQYF. The CDR3 nucleotides read TGTGCCAGCAGTACATGGACAGGGAACACAGATACGCAGTATTTT.

CDR3 protein: CASSPREGSEQFF. The CDR3 DNA reads as TGTGCCAGCAGCCCTCGGGAGGGCAGTGAGCAGTTCTTC. The chain links TRBV3-1 (or the pseudogene TRBV3-2) to TRBJ2-1, with TRBD2 identical over 8 bases. With V trimmed by 4 bases and J by 9 bases, 5 bases remained unmatched. Germline V gene data show CDR1 as LGHDT and CDR2 as YNNKEL (reference sequence). CDR3 length: 13 amino acids.

Only a few counts were recorded for this clone. The chain carries TRBV4-1 and TRBJ1-2; TRBD1 agrees at 11 bases. There are 19 residues in the CDR3. Germline-derived CDR1 and CDR2 are MGHRA and YSYEKL. The V gene end was trimmed by 4 bases and the J gene end by 3 bases; junction bases not matched to a gene: 16. For the CDR3, the DNA is TGCGCCAGCAGCCCGCTTTACCCCGGACAGGGGGCCCCGGACTATGGCTACACCTTC. This gives the protein CASSPLYPGQGAPDYGYTF.

This chain connects TRBV4-3 to TRBJ2-6; the match to TRBD1 covers 9 bases. The V and J ends lost 0 bases and 2 bases, in that order; junction bases with no gene match: 5. The CDR3 sequence is 18 residues long. From germline, CDR1 is LGHNA and CDR2 YSLEER. This CDR3 is CASSQEAGDRAGANVLTF. The CDR3 region has the DNA TGCGCCAGCAGCCAAGAAGCCGGGGACAGGGCTGGGGCCAACGTCCTGACTTTC.

The rearrangement links TRBV5-4 to TRBJ1-1; unclear D gene. CDR1 is SGHNT and CDR2 is YYREEE in the germline V gene (reference sequence). The CDR3 loop spans 13 amino acids. V was shortened by 1 base and J by 1 base, with 5 bases between the two germline ends. The CDR3 reads CASSLSQNTEAFF. The CDR3 DNA reads as TGTGCCAGCAGCTTGAGCCAGAACACTGAAGCTTTCTTT.

The rearrangement uses TRBV5-1 and TRBJ2-1; perhaps TRBD2 as D (6 bases). CDR1 SGHRS and CDR2 YFSETQ come from the germline V gene. The CDR3 extends over 11 amino acids. Trimming left V 2 bases short and J 13 bases short, with 10 bases between. CDR3 residues: CASSFRDFQFF. CDR3 sequence (DNA): TGCGCCAGCAGCTTCCGGGACTTTCAGTTCTTC.

The rearrangement joins TRBV10-2 to TRBJ2-7; TRBD1 aligns across 7 bases. The CDR3 length is 14 residues. Trimming took 6 bases from V and 0 from J; bases not matched to a gene: 5. Germline V gene data show CDR1 as WSHSY and CDR2 as SAAADI. CDR3 sequence (DNA): TGCGCCAGCAGACAAGACAGGGCCTCCTACGAGCAGTACTTC. Its protein product is CASRQDRASYEQYF.

This chain connects TRBV7-3 to TRBJ2-1; 9 nucleotides align to TRBD2. CDR1 and CDR2 (germline): SGHTA, FQGTGA. This CDR3 contains 15 residues. The J segment lost 10 bases and the V segment lost 5 bases, leaving 12 bases of the junction unmatched. The CDR3 sequence is CASSPEERGVQEQFF. CDR3 sequence (DNA): TGTGCCAGCAGCCCCGAGGAGCGGGGGGTCCAGGAGCAGTTCTTC.

This clone was detected once. The sample holds other DNA sequences that translate to the same CDR3. The rearrangement joins TRBV7-9 to TRBJ1-5; the D is unclear. The V end was cut by 1 base, the J end by 4 bases, with 5 bases between. Looked up from germline, CDR1 is SEHNR and CDR2 is FQNEAQ (reference sequence). The length of the CDR3 is 13 residues. CDR3 in amino acids: CASSLGQNQPQHF. DNA of the CDR3: TGTGCCAGCAGCTTAGGGCAGAATCAGCCCCAGCATTTT. Full variable domain (remainder filled in from reference TRBV7-9 and TRBJ1-5): DTGVSQNPRHKITKRGQNVTFRCDPISEHNRLYWYRQTLGQGPEFLTYFQNEAQLEKSRLLSDRFSAERPKGSFSTLEIQRTEQGDSAMYLCASSLGQNQPQHFGDGTRLSIL.

The chain has TRBV28 and TRBJ1-1, with D uncertain. Trimming took 1 base from V and 4 from J, leaving 10 bases between them. CDR1 is MDHEN and CDR2 is SYDVKM in the germline V gene. The CDR3 is 14 amino acids. CDR3 nucleotides: TGTGCCAGCAGTTTATTCCCGGGGAGCACTGAAGCTTTCTTT. Its protein product is CASSLFPGSTEAFF.

The CDR3, as DNA: TGTGCCTGGAGTGGAAGGGGCGAAATCAATGGCTACACCTTC. It specifies CAWSGRGEINGYTF. The chain recombines TRBV30 with TRBJ1-2; weak D call: TRBD1 (5 bases). V lost 1 base, J lost 6 bases, and 15 bases lay in between. CDR1 and CDR2 (germline): GTSNPN, SVGIG (reference sequence). There are 14 residues in the CDR3.

The chain is built from TRBV7-9 and TRBJ1-3; weak D call: TRBD1 (6 bases). Germline V gives CDR1 SEHNR, CDR2 FQNEAQ (reference sequence). This CDR3 has 16 amino acids. The V end lost 3 bases, the J end lost 0 bases, and 12 bases lay between the germline ends. Here the CDR3 DNA reads TGTGCCAGCAGCTTGAGACAGGATCTCTCTGGAAACACCATATATTTT. It encodes CASSLRQDLSGNTIYF.

This sequence joins TRBV9 and TRBJ2-7; TRBD2 agrees at 9 bases. Trimming at V came to 4 bases and at J to 1 base, leaving 9 bases not matched to a gene. The germline CDR1 and CDR2 sequences are SGDLS and YYNGEE. The CDR3 has 16 residues. The CDR3 DNA sequence: TGTGCCAGCAGCCCTCTCGGTAGCGGGAGTTCCTACGAGCAGTACTTC. As protein: CASSPLGSGSSYEQYF.

The J gene is TRBJ1-3, the V gene TRBV2; no clear D gene. Germline V gene sequence: CDR1 SNHLY, CDR2 FYNNEI. The CDR3 contains 12 residues. Trimming cost V 7 bases and J 0 bases, with 4 bases left between them. CDR3 in DNA: TGTGCCAGCACCGGCTCTGGAAACACCATATATTTT. Its translation: CASTGSGNTIYF. The full variable domain, its missing parts supplied by reference TRBV2 and TRBJ1-3, is EPEVTQTPSHQVTQMGQEVILRCVPISNHLYFYWYRQILGQKVEFLVSFYNNEISEKSEIFDDQFSVERPDGSNFTLKIRSTKLEDSAMYFCASTGSGNTIYFGEGSWLTVV.

Only one count was recorded for this clone. DNA of the CDR3: TGTGCCAGCAGCTTTCCGCGACTAGGGATACACTCCTACGAGCAGTACTTC. This translates into CASSFPRLGIHSYEQYF. V is TRBV7-9 and J is TRBJ2-7, with a tentative D call TRBD2 (6 bases). The germline V gene has CDR1 SEHNR and CDR2 FQNEAQ (reference sequence). V was clipped by 3 bases and J by 0 bases, with 18 bases between them. The CDR3 is made up of 17 amino acids. The variable domain in full, completed from reference TRBV7-9 and TRBJ2-7, reads DTGVSQNPRHKITKRGQNVTFRCDPISEHNRLYWYRQTLGQGPEFLTYFQNEAQLEKSRLLSDRFSAERPKGSFSTLEIQRTEQGDSAMYLCASSFPRLGIHSYEQYFGPGTRLTVT.

This chain links TRBV28 with TRBJ2-1; TRBD2 matches at 7 bases. Germline trimming cut 2 bases from V and 9 bases from J; bases unmatched to any gene: 7. This CDR3 has 14 amino acids. Germline V gene sequence: CDR1 MDHEN, CDR2 SYDVKM. In nucleotides, the CDR3 is TGTGCCAGCAGTTTAACTAGCGTGGTTCCTGAGCAGTTCTTC. Its translation: CASSLTSVVPEQFF.

This clone has more than one count but fewer than ten. The V call is TRBV30, the J call TRBJ1-2; TRBD1 might be the D (5 bases). Germline lookup yields CDR1 GTSNPN and CDR2 SVGIG (reference sequence). Trimming took 8 bases from V and 6 from J, leaving 22 bases between them. This CDR3 is built from 14 residues. CDR3: CARQKEQGGDGYTF. CDR3 DNA: TGTGCCCGCCAAAAGGAGCAGGGAGGGGATGGCTACACCTTC.

This clone came up a few times. The V gene is TRBV4-1, the J gene TRBJ1-3, with TRBD1 as a possible D gene (5 bases). The germline V gene encodes CDR1 MGHRA and CDR2 YSYEKL. This CDR3 contains 16 residues. Trimming shortened V by 4 bases and J by 0 bases, and 13 bases separated the two germline ends. The CDR3 coding sequence is TGCGCCAGCAGCCCCTGGGGACTCAGCTCTGGAAACACCATATATTTT. It codes for CASSPWGLSSGNTIYF.

This rearrangement joins TRBV4-2 to TRBJ2-1; D is uncertain. The germline V gene encodes CDR1 LGHNA and CDR2 YNFKEQ. V lost 4 bases and J 4 bases, leaving 20 bases between the germline ends. The CDR3 covers 17 residues. The CDR3 loop reads CASSPPYTAESYNEQFF. The CDR3 nucleotides read TGTGCCAGCAGCCCCCCGTATACAGCCGAATCATACAATGAGCAGTTCTTC.

The gene calls are TRBV6-1 and TRBJ1-2, with D unresolved. The germline CDR1 and CDR2 sequences are MNHNS and SASEGT. The V and J ends lost 3 bases and 7 bases respectively, with 12 bases between them. The CDR3 has 13 amino acids. In DNA form, the CDR3 reads TGTGCCAGCAGTGATGGAGGGAGAAGTGGCTACACCTTC. Protein sequence: CASSDGGRSGYTF.

The V and J genes are TRBV28 and TRBJ2-7; unclear D gene. With 2 bases removed from V and 1 base from J, the gap between germline ends came to 9 bases. Germline V gene lookup returns CDR1 MDHEN and CDR2 SYDVKM. This CDR3 is 14 amino acids long. The CDR3: CASSLGQVSYEQYF. Written as DNA, the CDR3 is TGTGCCAGCAGTTTAGGGCAGGTATCCTACGAGCAGTACTTC.

The chain has TRBV6-5 and TRBJ1-1; D is possibly TRBD1 (6 bases). This CDR3 region has 15 residues. The germline gives CDR1 MNHEY, CDR2 SVGAGI. Trimming removed 2 bases at V and 0 bases at J, with 10 bases between. CDR3 DNA sequence: TGTGCCAGCAGTTACCCGGGACATTTGAACACTGAAGCTTTCTTT. It translates to CASSYPGHLNTEAFF.

This clone was counted between two and nine times. The CDR3 DNA is TGTGCCAGCAGTGCATACGGACACCCTGAAGCTTTCTTT. Translating gives CASSAYGHPEAFF. The V call is TRBV25-1, the J call TRBJ1-1; possibly TRBD1 for D (5 bases). CDR3 size: 13 residues. In germline, CDR1 is MGHDK, CDR2 SYGVNS. V dropped 4 bases and J dropped 6 bases, with 12 bases sitting between them.

To note about this clone: At one end, the junction sequence differs from germline, possibly due to a read error. CDR3 amino acids: CASSLGDREVIDF. DNA of the CDR3: TGTGCCAGCAGCTTGGGGGACAGGGAGGTTATTGACTTC. This sequence joins TRBV5-4 and TRBJ2-7; TRBD1 matches at 9 bases. Germline V gives CDR1 SGHNT, CDR2 YYREEE (reference sequence). The CDR3 totals 13 residues.

A single count supports this clone. V usage is TRBV7-2 and J usage is TRBJ2-1; TRBD2 agrees at 8 bases. The germline V gene has CDR1 SGHTA and CDR2 FQGNSA. The CDR3 spans 15 residues. Trimming at V came to 6 bases and at J to 5 bases, leaving 9 bases not matched to a gene. CDR3 in amino acids: CASRASGGRDNEQFF. The CDR3, as DNA: TGTGCCAGCAGGGCCAGCGGGGGCCGAGACAATGAGCAGTTCTTC. Drawing the rest from reference TRBV7-2 and TRBJ2-1, the complete variable domain is GAGVSQSPSNKVTEKGKDVELRCDPISGHTALYWYRQSLGQGLEFLIYFQGNSAPDKSGLPSDRFSAERTGGSVSTLTIQRTQQEDSAVYLCASRASGGRDNEQFFGPGTRLTVL.

This clone has just a few counts. The chain combines TRBV30 with TRBJ1-2; D possibly corresponds to TRBD1 (5 bases). The V end was cut by 4 bases, the J end by 1 base, with 10 bases between. The CDR3 contains 13 residues. Looked up from germline, CDR1 is GTSNPN and CDR2 is SVGIG (reference sequence). CDR3 in DNA: TGTGCCTGGAAATGGGGGGGTAACTATGGCTACACCTTC. Translated, it gives CAWKWGGNYGYTF.

The chain links TRBV2 to TRBJ1-4, with a possible D match to TRBD1 (5 bases). The ends were cut back, 6 bases at V and 8 bases at J, with 10 bases in the middle. From germline, CDR1 is SNHLY and CDR2 FYNNEI. This CDR3 comprises 12 residues. The CDR3 DNA reads TGTGCCAGCAGGGGGGGTTGGGAAAAACTGTTTTTT. Translating it yields CASRGGWEKLFF.

The chain carries TRBV19 and TRBJ2-1; the match to TRBD1 covers 7 bases. The germline V gene encodes CDR1 LNHDA and CDR2 SQIVND (reference sequence). Trimming took 6 bases from V and 2 from J; bases not matched to a gene: 10. This CDR3 spans 16 amino acids. The CDR3 DNA sequence: TGTGCCAGTAGCATCCGGGACAGTCGGGCCTACAATGAGCAGTTCTTC. It is translated as CASSIRDSRAYNEQFF.

The gene calls are TRBV11-1 and TRBJ1-2; D may be TRBD1 (6 bases). Germline V lookup: CDR1 SGHAT, CDR2 FQDESV (reference sequence). This CDR3 spans 14 amino acids. The V end was cut by 3 bases, the J end by 1 base, with 9 bases between. The CDR3 spells CASSFVGGNYGYTF. CDR3 DNA: TGTGCCAGCAGCTTTGTAGGGGGTAACTATGGCTACACCTTC.